These 4 T cell receptor beta chains were sequenced from one sample in a study of CD8+ T cells in alopecia areata. Sequencing templates came from extracted RNA that was reverse transcribed into cDNA. Using immunoSEQ multiplex PCR, the repertoire was profiled, and TCRdb retains in-frame clones only, with some absent. This table holds a few hundred thousand clones, roughly 69% found once. Sequencing was performed on CD4+ T cells sorted from blood, taken at week 0. The source of these receptors is a human donor with alopecia areata.

The V gene is TRBV14, the J gene TRBJ2-1; no clear D gene. The germline V gene has CDR1 SGHDN and CDR2 FVKESK. CDR3 length: 14 residues. V gave up 0 bases and J gave up 10 bases, with 13 bases separating them. CDR3 amino acids: CASSQDTTREEQFF. The CDR3 DNA reads TGTGCCAGCAGCCAAGATACAACGCGCGAGGAGCAGTTCTTC.

The sample holds a few counts of this clone. The rearrangement joins TRBV29-1 to TRBJ2-1, with D possibly TRBD2 on 7 matching bases. The V gene lost 5 bases and the J gene lost 2 bases, with 16 bases spanning the gap. The CDR3 sequence is 15 residues long. Germline V lookup: CDR1 SQVTM, CDR2 ANQGSEA. The CDR3 loop reads CSVPGGTSTYNEQFF. As DNA, the CDR3 is TGCAGCGTTCCCGGGGGGACAAGCACCTACAATGAGCAGTTCTTC.

This clone was detected once. The chain links TRBV30 to TRBJ1-2; the D gene is possibly TRBD1 (6 bases). Trimming removed 2 bases from V and 6 bases from J, with 13 bases in between. This CDR3 comprises 13 residues. From germline, CDR1 is GTSNPN and CDR2 SVGIG (reference sequence). In nucleotides, the CDR3 is TGTGCCTGGAGTCCCAACGGGGGCAATGGCTACACCTTC. Its translation is CAWSPNGGNGYTF.

CDR3 nucleotides: TGTGCCTGGGAATACTCAGGGGAATATGGCTACACCTTC. The encoded protein is CAWEYSGEYGYTF. The chain couples TRBV30 to TRBJ1-2; possible D gene TRBD1, 6 bases. Germline CDR1 GTSNPN, CDR2 SVGIG (reference sequence). V was cut by 5 bases and J by 5 bases, with 15 bases left in between. CDR3 length equals 13 residues.